The 10 T cell receptor beta chains presented below share a single source sample, sequenced in a study of blood T cells in healthy people across ages. Sample-barcoded 5' priming and a J-beta primer mix drove a second PCR of about 6 to 12 cycles. TCRdb ran MiXCR on the 5' RACE reads and lists one entry per CDR3 protein. The table records approximately 800,000 distinct CDR3 sequences, about 61% of them present only once. Input material: blood. The receptors shown here come from a man aged 35-49 years in good health.

This clonotype was observed a handful of times. The V call is TRBV3-1, the J call TRBJ2-1; D may match TRBD1 or TRBD2 (5 bases each). In germline, CDR1 is LGHDT, CDR2 YNNKEL (reference sequence). The V and J ends lost 5 bases and 5 bases respectively, with 10 bases between them. The CDR3 extends over 13 amino acids. CDR3: CASSGDLNNEQFF. CDR3 DNA: TGTGCCAGCAGCGGGGACCTTAACAATGAGCAGTTCTTC.

A few counts support this clonotype. The gene calls are TRBV5-1 and TRBJ2-3, with D hard to call. CDR3 length: 16 residues. The V gene's germline CDR1 is SGHRS and CDR2 YFSETQ. Trimming cost V 2 bases and J 6 bases, with 19 bases left between them. As DNA, the CDR3 is TGCGCCAGCAGCTTAGATGGCCGGAGTTCCGGGGATACGCAGTATTTT. Amino acids: CASSLDGRSSGDTQYF. The whole variable domain, remainder taken from reference TRBV5-1 and TRBJ2-3, is KAGVTQTPRYLIKTRGQQVTLSCSPISGHRSVSWYQQTPGQGLQFLFEYFSETQRNKGNFPGRFSGRQFSNSRSEMNVSTLELGDSALYLCASSLDGRSSGDTQYFGPGTRLTVL.

This clonotype was observed a few times. V usage is TRBV3-1 and J usage is TRBJ2-5, with 7 nucleotides matching TRBD2. The CDR3 has 14 amino acids. CDR1 is LGHDT and CDR2 is YNNKEL in the germline V gene (reference sequence). The V and J ends lost 4 bases and 3 bases, in that order; junction bases with no gene match: 5. DNA for the CDR3: TGTGCCAGCAGCCCCTGGGGGGGTGAAGAGACCCAGTACTTC. Translated, it gives CASSPWGGEETQYF.

This chain links TRBV6-8 with TRBJ2-5, with D possibly TRBD1 on 5 matching bases. The length of the CDR3 is 14 residues. V was trimmed by 2 bases and J by 11 bases, leaving 18 bases between them. CDR1 is MNHGY and CDR2 is SAAAGT in the germline V gene. CDR3 sequence reads: CASSYKGKTFVQYF. CDR3 coding DNA: TGTGCCAGCAGTTACAAGGGGAAGACGTTTGTGCAGTACTTC.

This clonotype came up a few times. The chain has TRBV20-1 and TRBJ2-7; 13 nucleotides line up with TRBD2. The CDR3 loop spans 18 amino acids. V dropped 5 bases and J dropped 0; count of bases not matched to a gene: 13. CDR1 DFQATT and CDR2 SNEGSKA come from the germline V gene (reference sequence). The CDR3 DNA reads as TGCAGTGCTGGCCTCCAGGGACTAGCGGGGTTACGCTCCTACGAGCAGTACTTC. Translation: CSAGLQGLAGLRSYEQYF.

The J gene is TRBJ2-7, the V gene TRBV5-1, with a possible D match to TRBD2 (5 bases). V was cut by 4 bases and J by 2 bases, with 10 bases left in between. CDR3 length: 13 amino acids. Germline CDR1 is SGHRS and CDR2 is YFSETQ. The CDR3: CASSLRTPYEQYF. Here the CDR3 DNA reads TGCGCCAGCAGCCTCAGGACTCCCTACGAGCAGTACTTC.

The V and J genes are TRBV27 and TRBJ2-1; D is uncertain. V was trimmed by 2 bases and J by 4 bases, leaving 24 bases between them. This CDR3 has 19 amino acids. Per the germline V gene, CDR1 is MNHEY and CDR2 is SMNVEV (reference sequence). The CDR3 loop is CASSLAPSTYVGKYNEQFF. DNA of the CDR3: TGTGCCAGCAGTTTAGCCCCGTCTACCTATGTTGGAAAATACAATGAGCAGTTCTTC.

This clonotype was picked up a small number of times. The chain carries TRBV10-3 and TRBJ1-4; 9 positions agree with TRBD1. CDR3 length: 15 amino acids. The germline V gene encodes CDR1 ENHRY and CDR2 SYGVKD. Losses at the gene ends were 5 bases for V and 8 bases for J; bases not matched to a gene: 9. The CDR3 reads CAISPGTGPEEKLFF. CDR3 DNA sequence: TGTGCCATCAGTCCTGGGACAGGGCCAGAAGAAAAACTGTTTTTT.

The rearrangement uses TRBV3-1 and TRBJ2-5, with 10 bases lining up with TRBD2. The germline gives CDR1 LGHDT, CDR2 YNNKEL (reference sequence). V was clipped by 7 bases and J by 4 bases; unmatched bases: 12. This CDR3 spans 16 amino acids. The CDR3 region is CASTHGTSVLGETQYF. CDR3 in DNA: TGTGCCAGCACCCACGGGACTAGCGTGTTGGGAGAGACCCAGTACTTC.

This chain joins TRBV30 and TRBJ2-7; the D gene could be TRBD1 or TRBD2 (5 bases each). This CDR3 spans 12 amino acids. V was shortened by 5 bases and J by 1 base, with 9 bases between the two germline ends. Germline V CDR1 and CDR2: GTSNPN, SVGIG (reference sequence). In DNA form, the CDR3 reads TGTGCCTGGGGGACCGCTTCCTACGAGCAGTACTTC. Translated: CAWGTASYEQYF.